The 8 T cell receptor beta chains reported below all come from one sample, sequenced in a study of patients and donors after allogeneic stem cell transplantation. TCRdb recomputed calls from the RT-PCR reads with MiXCR, one row per CDR3 protein. Among fewer than 180,000 distinct CDR3 sequences listed, about two fifths were seen once. The sequenced material came from blood, either unsorted or a sorted T cell fraction (not recorded which). Source of these receptors: a human donor who was either an allogeneic HSCT recipient or a stem cell or donor lymphocyte infusion donor (not recorded which). It is not recorded whose cells these are; they may come from a transplant donor.

The chain has TRBV27 and TRBJ1-1, with D tentatively TRBD1 (5 bases). The V and J ends lost 6 bases and 6 bases respectively, with 11 bases between them. The CDR3 runs 12 residues. Germline V CDR1 and CDR2: MNHEY, SMNVEV (reference sequence). The CDR3 reads CASRGGGAEAFF. Here the CDR3 DNA reads TGTGCCAGCAGGGGGGGAGGCGCTGAAGCTTTCTTT.

This clonotype turned up a few times. The rearrangement uses TRBV24-1 and TRBJ2-1, with 9 bases identical to TRBD2. The junction had 7 bases not matched to a gene; V was cut back by 5 bases and J by 9 bases. In germline, CDR1 is KGHDR, CDR2 SFDVKD. This CDR3 has 14 residues. DNA for the CDR3: TGTGCCACCAGTGGGTCTAGCGGGAAGGGTGAGCAGTTCTTC. It is translated as CATSGSSGKGEQFF.

This chain joins TRBV12-3 or TRBV12-4 and TRBJ1-6, with 7 nucleotides matching TRBD1. This CDR3 comprises 19 residues. V was pared by 0 bases and J by 3 bases, with 11 bases of the junction left unmatched. The DNA of the CDR3 is TGTGCCAGCAGTTTAGCGAGCGACAGGGCCCTTTTCTATAATTCACCCCTCCACTTT. Translated: CASSLASDRALFYNSPLHF.

The chain carries TRBV6-5 and TRBJ1-6, with 7 bases identical to TRBD1. The CDR3 totals 15 residues. Germline values: CDR1 MNHEY, CDR2 SVGAGI. J was trimmed by 6 bases and V by 4 bases; bases with no gene match: 6. DNA of the CDR3: TGTGCCAGCAGTTCAACCGGGACAGCTAATTCACCCCTCCACTTT. It is translated as CASSSTGTANSPLHF.

The chain joins TRBV5-1 to TRBJ2-3, with 8 bases aligning to TRBD2. The germline CDR1 and CDR2 sequences are SGHRS and YFSETQ. V was pared by 2 bases and J by 1 base, with 9 bases of the junction left unmatched. There are 17 residues in the CDR3. The CDR3 DNA reads as TGCGCCAGCAGCTTCCTTCCCTACGGGGGGGGCACAGATACGCAGTATTTT. Translated, it gives CASSFLPYGGGTDTQYF.

The chain joins TRBV9 to TRBJ2-1; TRBD2 agrees at 9 bases. The germline CDR1 and CDR2 sequences are SGDLS and YYNGEE. With V trimmed by 0 bases and J by 6 bases, 10 bases remained unmatched. The CDR3 loop spans 17 amino acids. DNA of the CDR3: TGTGCCAGCAGCGTAGGCCCGGCGCTAGCGGGGATCAATGAGCAGTTCTTC. This encodes CASSVGPALAGINEQFF. The full variable domain, its missing parts supplied by reference TRBV9 and TRBJ2-1, is DSGVTQTPKHLITATGQRVTLRCSPRSGDLSVYWYQQSLDQGLQFLIQYYNGEERAKGNILERFSAQQFPDLHSELNLSSLELGDSALYFCASSVGPALAGINEQFFGPGTRLTVL.

The rearrangement uses TRBV12-3 or TRBV12-4 and TRBJ2-1; D gene unclear. The CDR3 is made up of 11 amino acids. V was pared by 2 bases and J by 12 bases, with 8 bases between. This CDR3 reads CASSLYWGQFF. In DNA form, the CDR3 reads TGTGCCAGCAGTTTATACTGGGGGCAGTTCTTC.

This clonotype has more than one count but fewer than ten. This chain joins TRBV27 and TRBJ2-3; D not resolved. Per germline, CDR1 MNHEY and CDR2 SMNVEV (reference sequence). Trimming removed 5 bases at V and 4 bases at J, with 10 bases between. The CDR3 runs to 13 residues. The CDR3 loop reads CASSSYGADTQYF. CDR3 sequence (DNA): TGTGCCAGCAGTAGTTATGGGGCAGATACGCAGTATTTT.